The rows below give T cell receptor beta chains drawn from one sample of a study of blood T cells in healthy people across ages. TCRdb re-derived calls from the 5' RACE reads in MiXCR, one entry per CDR3 protein. The sample lists over 500,000 distinct CDR3 sequences; 52% were seen once. Sequenced input: blood. These receptors came from a woman older than 75 in good health. The CDR3 runs from the conserved cysteine through the conserved F or W. D genes are given only for firm matches. Size is omitted from some rows. Given values are once, few, many or a class for expanded clones.

CDR3: CASTLPANTEAFF; DNA: TGTGCCAGCACTCTGCCGGCGAACACTGAAGCTTTCTTT; size: -; V: TRBV6-2/TRBV6-3; D: -; J: TRBJ1-1
CDR3: CASSYTGGVLNEQFF; DNA: TGTGCCAGCAGTTACACCGGGGGGGTTTTAAATGAGCAGTTCTTC; size: -; V: TRBV6-5; D: TRBD2; J: TRBJ2-1
CDR3: CSARDLPGTSGSSNEQFF; DNA: TGCAGTGCTAGAGATCTCCCGGGAACTAGCGGGAGCTCCAATGAGCAGTTCTTC; size: -; V: TRBV20-1; D: TRBD2; J: TRBJ2-1
CDR3: CASSLAGQGDRSYEQYF; DNA: TGTGCCAGCAGCTTAGCCGGGCAGGGTGATCGATCCTACGAGCAGTACTTC; size: -; V: TRBV11-2; D: -; J: TRBJ2-7
CDR3: CASSLFGDRVEPQHF; DNA: TGTGCCAGCAGTTTATTTGGGGACAGGGTTGAGCCCCAGCATTTT; size: -; V: TRBV28; D: TRBD1; J: TRBJ1-5
CDR3: CSATLESAGDTQYF; DNA: TGCAGTGCGACGTTAGAATCGGCCGGCGATACGCAGTATTTT; size: once; V: TRBV20-1; D: -; J: TRBJ2-3
CDR3: CASSPGLAGGETQYF; DNA: TGTGCCAGCAGCCCTGGACTAGCGGGAGGTGAGACCCAGTACTTC; size: many; V: TRBV14; D: TRBD2; J: TRBJ2-5
CDR3: CASKASASSVVGELFF; DNA: TGTGCCAGCAAAGCGTCAGCAAGTTCGGTGGTCGGGGAGCTGTTTTTT; size: few; V: TRBV12-3/TRBV12-4; D: -; J: TRBJ2-2
CDR3: CSARKGGGDNEQFF; DNA: TGCAGTGCTAGAAAGGGAGGGGGTGACAATGAGCAGTTCTTC; size: -; V: TRBV20-1; D: -; J: TRBJ2-1
CDR3: CASSQVHRPAAPGYEQYF; DNA: TGTGCCAGCAGCCAAGTTCATCGGCCTGCGGCCCCAGGATACGAGCAGTACTTC; size: -; V: TRBV3-1; D: -; J: TRBJ2-7
CDR3: CAISESNTQETQYF; DNA: TGTGCCATCAGTGAGTCGAACACTCAAGAGACCCAGTACTTC; size: -; V: TRBV10-3; D: -; J: TRBJ2-5
CDR3: CASGYRQSSPLHF; DNA: TGTGCCAGCGGTTACCGACAGTCTTCACCCCTCCACTTT; size: -; V: TRBV6-2/TRBV6-3; D: -; J: TRBJ1-6
CDR3: CAWSPQGNQPQHF; DNA: TGTGCCTGGAGTCCGCAGGGGAATCAGCCCCAGCATTTT; size: -; V: TRBV30; D: -; J: TRBJ1-5
CDR3: CASSRDLSSYNEQFF; DNA: TGTGCCAGCAGTAGAGATCTTAGCTCCTACAATGAGCAGTTCTTC; size: many; V: TRBV2; D: -; J: TRBJ2-1
CDR3: CASSLWGNSYEQYF; DNA: TGTGCCAGCAGCTTGTGGGGGAACTCCTACGAGCAGTACTTC; size: -; V: TRBV13; D: -; J: TRBJ2-7
CDR3: CSVGGTGDYEQYF; DNA: TGCAGCGTCGGTGGGACAGGGGACTACGAGCAGTACTTC; size: -; V: TRBV29-1; D: TRBD1; J: TRBJ2-7
CDR3: CASREGVGNQPQHF; DNA: TGCGCCAGCAGGGAAGGGGTGGGCAATCAGCCCCAGCATTTT; size: few; V: TRBV5-1; D: -; J: TRBJ1-5
CDR3: CASSVTSANTGELFF; DNA: TGTGCCAGCAGCGTAACTAGCGCGAACACCGGGGAGCTGTTTTTT; size: -; V: TRBV7-9; D: TRBD2; J: TRBJ2-2
CDR3: CASSEAGTGMEKLFF; DNA: TGTGCCAGCAGTGAAGCCGGGACAGGGATGGAAAAACTGTTTTTT; size: -; V: TRBV6-1; D: TRBD1; J: TRBJ1-4
CDR3: CSVDPGLQETQYF; DNA: TGCAGCGTGGATCCGGGACTGCAAGAGACCCAGTACTTC; size: once; V: TRBV29-1; D: -; J: TRBJ2-5
CDR3: CSGTLSSYNEQFF; DNA: TGCAGCGGGACTCTGAGCTCCTACAATGAGCAGTTCTTC; size: -; V: TRBV29-1; D: -; J: TRBJ2-1
CDR3: CATSRGDSSHQPQHF; DNA: TGTGCCACCAGCAGAGGGGACAGCTCCCATCAGCCCCAGCATTTT; size: -; V: TRBV15; D: TRBD1; J: TRBJ1-5
CDR3: CASSWRGRGAYGYTF; DNA: TGTGCCAGCAGTTGGAGGGGCCGAGGGGCTTATGGCTACACCTTC; size: -; V: TRBV12-3/TRBV12-4; D: -; J: TRBJ1-2
CDR3: CSAKTTSGISTDTQYF; DNA: TGCAGTGCGAAGACGACTAGCGGAATTAGCACAGATACGCAGTATTTT; size: many; V: TRBV20-1; D: TRBD2; J: TRBJ2-3
CDR3: CASKTHRSTSEKLFF; DNA: TGTGCCAGCAAAACCCACAGGTCGACAAGTGAAAAACTGTTTTTT; size: -; V: TRBV27; D: -; J: TRBJ1-4
CDR3: CASSLQGSTNTEAFF; DNA: TGTGCCAGCAGCTTGCAGGGCAGTACGAACACTGAAGCTTTCTTT; size: few; V: TRBV5-4; D: -; J: TRBJ1-1
CDR3: CASSPGGVARGPLHF; DNA: TGTGCCAGCAGTCCCGGCGGGGTCGCCAGGGGACCCCTCCACTTT; size: few; V: TRBV12-3/TRBV12-4; D: -; J: TRBJ1-6
CDR3: CASSLTRQSPDTQYF; DNA: TGTGCCAGCAGTTTGACACGTCAGTCACCAGATACGCAGTATTTT; size: -; V: TRBV28; D: -; J: TRBJ2-3
CDR3: CASSLSAGQTFYGYTF; DNA: TGTGCCAGCAGTTTATCCGCTGGACAGACCTTTTATGGCTACACCTTC; size: -; V: TRBV27; D: -; J: TRBJ1-2
CDR3: CASSQDGQVNQPQHF; DNA: TGTGCCAGCAGCCAAGATGGGCAGGTCAATCAGCCCCAGCATTTT; size: -; V: TRBV3-1; D: -; J: TRBJ1-5
CDR3: CATGGGNEKLFF; DNA: TGTGCCACCGGCGGAGGGAATGAAAAACTGTTTTTT; size: -; V: TRBV18; D: -; J: TRBJ1-4